This T cell receptor beta chain was sequenced in a study of cytomegalovirus exposure and HLA in healthy donors. Study results and limitations: Later, an analysis showed that TCR beta chains associated with HLA were more clonally expanded than others that were equally common. Within an earlier analysis, most TCR beta V segments proved productive either about 87% or about 30% of the time. V- and J-gene trimming in TCR beta was tied to a missense DCLRE1C variant by an analysis performed later.

V lost 5 bases and J lost 7, with 26 bases in between. The CDR3 loop spans 17 amino acids. Germline V gene sequence: CDR1 GTSNPN, CDR2 SVGIG (reference sequence). Points on this clone: Its antigen is unidentified.

A multiplex PCR was run with 60 Vbeta primers and 13 Jbeta primers. Profiling relied on immunoSEQ multiplex PCR, and the TCRdb table lists in-frame clones only, not all of them. The repertoire holds tens of thousands of clones, with about 67% as singletons. The chain links TRBV30 to TRBJ1-4; D is undetermined. The sample taken for sequencing was PBMCs. The clonotype was recovered from a man aged 35 to 55 in good health and CMV-seropositive. The CDR3 bases are TGTGCCTGGGGCATCCCGGGAAACCCCGGGATAAGTGAAAAACTGTTTTTT. It specifies CAWGIPGNPGISEKLFF.